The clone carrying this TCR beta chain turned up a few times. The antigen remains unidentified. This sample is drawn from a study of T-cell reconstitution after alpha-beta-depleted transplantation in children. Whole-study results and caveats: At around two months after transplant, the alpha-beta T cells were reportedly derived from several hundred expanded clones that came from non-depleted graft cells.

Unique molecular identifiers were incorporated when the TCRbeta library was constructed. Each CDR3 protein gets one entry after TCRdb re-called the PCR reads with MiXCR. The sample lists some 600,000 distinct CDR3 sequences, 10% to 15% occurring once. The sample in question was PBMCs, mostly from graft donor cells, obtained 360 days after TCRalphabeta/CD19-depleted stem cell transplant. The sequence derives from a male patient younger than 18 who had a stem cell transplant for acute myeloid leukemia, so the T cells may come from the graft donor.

CDR3 nucleotide sequence: TGTGCCATCAGTAGGGGACTAGCGGGCAACGAGCAGTACTTC. Amino acids: CAISRGLAGNEQYF. V gene TRBV10-3 combines with J gene TRBJ2-7; TRBD2 aligns across 12 bases. The germline CDR1 and CDR2 sequences are ENHRY and SYGVKD. CDR3 size: 14 residues. V lost 5 bases to trimming and J lost 5 bases; unmatched junction nucleotides: 4.